The 13 T cell receptor beta chains reported below all come from one sample, sequenced in a study of control samples from healthy donors and cancer patients. Profiling relied on immunoSEQ multiplex PCR, and the TCRdb table lists in-frame clones only, not all of them. The sample has roughly 68,000 clones, 83% seen once. Sequencing was carried out using blood. The receptors were sampled from a man aged 60-69 years in good health.

The rearrangement uses TRBV28 and TRBJ1-5; D not resolved. Trimming removed 3 bases at V and 1 base at J, with 7 bases between. This CDR3 contains 14 residues. Germline CDR1 and CDR2: MDHEN and SYDVKM. CDR3: CASSLAGSNQPQHF. The CDR3 coding sequence is TGTGCCAGCAGTTTGGCAGGCAGCAATCAGCCCCAGCATTTT.

In this sample, this clone turned up once. This chain uses TRBV4-3 with TRBJ1-3; TRBD1 is a possible D gene (6 bases). Germline CDR1 and CDR2: LGHNA and YSLEER. Trimming took off 0 bases at V and 3 bases at J, with 15 bases between the two ends. CDR3 length equals 17 residues. This chain's CDR3 is CASSQELGTTGGNTIYF. CDR3 coding DNA: TGCGCCAGCAGCCAAGAACTCGGGACAACTGGTGGAAACACCATATATTTT.

In its sample, this clone was seen many times. The chain joins TRBV4-1 to TRBJ2-7; perhaps TRBD1 as D (5 bases). Germline V lookup: CDR1 MGHRA, CDR2 YSYEKL. V was cut by 0 bases and J by 6 bases, with 15 bases left in between. The CDR3 consists of 15 residues. CDR3 sequence: CASSQDIRALTEQYF. The CDR3 DNA sequence: TGCGCCAGCAGCCAAGATATCAGGGCTTTAACCGAGCAGTACTTC.

The chain employs TRBV7-9 and TRBJ2-3; 11 nucleotides align to TRBD1. The CDR3 runs 14 residues. Germline values: CDR1 SEHNR, CDR2 FQNEAQ (reference sequence). V lost 5 bases and J lost 8; bases outside the gene matches: 6. Written as DNA, the CDR3 is TGTGCCAGCAGCGTGGGACAGGGGGGGAGTACGCAGTATTTT. Amino acid sequence: CASSVGQGGSTQYF.

V is TRBV7-2 and J is TRBJ1-1; no definite D call. CDR1 SGHTA and CDR2 FQGNSA come from the germline V gene. The CDR3 totals 13 residues. V was trimmed by 1 base and J by 12 bases, leaving 15 bases between them. The CDR3 DNA follows: TGTGCCAGCAGCTTAGATCTGGGGTATGTGACTTTCTTT. It encodes CASSLDLGYVTFF.

The V gene is TRBV27, the J gene TRBJ1-1; 7 positions agree with TRBD1. This CDR3 contains 13 residues. The germline V gene encodes CDR1 MNHEY and CDR2 SMNVEV (reference sequence). Trimming at V came to 6 bases and at J to 1 base, leaving 2 bases not matched to a gene. DNA of the CDR3: TGTGCCAGCAGGGGACAGCCGAACACTGAAGCTTTCTTT. Residues: CASRGQPNTEAFF.

The rearrangement uses TRBV6-5 and TRBJ1-6, with D perhaps matching TRBD1 (6 bases). The V end was cut by 6 bases, the J end by 10 bases, with 19 bases between. Germline lookup yields CDR1 MNHEY and CDR2 SVGAGI. The CDR3 length is 15 residues. The CDR3 region has the DNA TGTGCCAGCAGAATGGGGGGCGCGGGGAGATCACCCCTCCACTTT. Protein sequence: CASRMGGAGRSPLHF.

The chain couples TRBV27 to TRBJ2-3; D perhaps matches TRBD2 (6 bases). The V and J ends lost 5 bases and 2 bases respectively, with 23 bases between them. Germline values: CDR1 MNHEY, CDR2 SMNVEV (reference sequence). CDR3 size: 18 residues. CDR3 DNA: TGTGCCAGCAGTCCGTGGAATGGCGGGACTTTTTACACAGATACGCAGTATTTT. This translates into CASSPWNGGTFYTDTQYF.

V is TRBV7-2 and J is TRBJ2-5; 7 bases line up with TRBD1. V shed 3 bases, J shed 2 bases, and the junction held 0 bases outside the gene matches. The CDR3 covers 13 residues. Germline loops: CDR1 SGHTA, CDR2 FQGNSA. CDR3 amino acids: CASSLGQQETQYF. For the CDR3, the DNA is TGTGCCAGCAGCTTGGGACAGCAAGAGACCCAGTACTTC.

The CDR3: CAWSVRTGRRTYGYTF. Written as DNA, the CDR3 is TGTGCCTGGAGTGTACGAACAGGGAGGAGAACCTATGGCTACACCTTC. The chain links TRBV30 to TRBJ1-2, with D perhaps matching TRBD1 (6 bases). The germline V gene encodes CDR1 GTSNPN and CDR2 SVGIG (reference sequence). The CDR3 is made up of 16 amino acids. Trimming removed 0 bases from V and 4 bases from J, with 18 bases in between.

This chain joins TRBV6-2 or TRBV6-3 and TRBJ2-2, with 7 positions matching TRBD1. The germline CDR1 and CDR2 sequences are MNHEY and SVGEGT. The V segment lost 5 bases and the J segment 8 bases; nucleotides outside the gene matches: 8. This CDR3 is 14 amino acids long. DNA of the CDR3: TGTGCCAGCAGTGTGACAGGGCAGGTGGGGGAGCTGTTTTTT. It is translated as CASSVTGQVGELFF.

This clone was seen only a few times. This chain connects TRBV30 to TRBJ1-5; D may be TRBD1 (5 bases). This CDR3 spans 15 amino acids. V dropped 1 base and J dropped 2 bases, with 12 bases sitting between them. CDR1 and CDR2 (germline): GTSNPN, SVGIG (reference sequence). CDR3 protein: CAWSEQDGGNQPQHF. CDR3 bases: TGTGCCTGGAGTGAACAGGACGGGGGCAATCAGCCCCAGCATTTT.

The chain combines TRBV6-5 with TRBJ2-2, with a possible D match to TRBD2 (6 bases). The CDR3 contains 15 residues. Germline V gene lookup returns CDR1 MNHEY and CDR2 SVGAGI. V gave up 6 bases and J gave up 7 bases, with 18 bases separating them. The CDR3 nucleotides are TGTGCCAGCAGGGCCCCCCTAGCGTCAAACGGGGAGCTGTTTTTT. This codes for CASRAPLASNGELFF.